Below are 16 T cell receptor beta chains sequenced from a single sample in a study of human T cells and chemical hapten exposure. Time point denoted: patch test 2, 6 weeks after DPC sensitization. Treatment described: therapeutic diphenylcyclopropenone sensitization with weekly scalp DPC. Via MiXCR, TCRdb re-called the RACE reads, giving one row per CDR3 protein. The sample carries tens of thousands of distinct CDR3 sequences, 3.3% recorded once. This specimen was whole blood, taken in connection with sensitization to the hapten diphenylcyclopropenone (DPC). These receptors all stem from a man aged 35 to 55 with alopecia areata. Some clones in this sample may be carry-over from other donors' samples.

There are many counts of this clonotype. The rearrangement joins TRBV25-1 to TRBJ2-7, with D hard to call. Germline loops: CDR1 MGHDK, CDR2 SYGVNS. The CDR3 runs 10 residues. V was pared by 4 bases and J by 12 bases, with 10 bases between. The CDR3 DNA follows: TGTGCCAGCAGTGCCCTCCGCTGGTACTTC. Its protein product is CASSALRWYF.

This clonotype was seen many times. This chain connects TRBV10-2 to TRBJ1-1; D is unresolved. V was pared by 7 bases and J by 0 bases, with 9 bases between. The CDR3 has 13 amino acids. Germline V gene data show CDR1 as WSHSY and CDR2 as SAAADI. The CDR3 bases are TGCGCCAGCAAGGATGGACTGAACACTGAAGCTTTCTTT. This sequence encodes CASKDGLNTEAFF.

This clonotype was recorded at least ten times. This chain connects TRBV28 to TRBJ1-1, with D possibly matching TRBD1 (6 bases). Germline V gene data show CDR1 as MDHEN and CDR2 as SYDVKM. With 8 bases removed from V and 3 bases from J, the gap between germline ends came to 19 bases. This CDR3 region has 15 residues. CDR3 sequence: CASGAPRGSYTEAFF. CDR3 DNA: TGTGCCAGCGGAGCGCCGAGGGGGTCCTACACTGAAGCTTTCTTT.

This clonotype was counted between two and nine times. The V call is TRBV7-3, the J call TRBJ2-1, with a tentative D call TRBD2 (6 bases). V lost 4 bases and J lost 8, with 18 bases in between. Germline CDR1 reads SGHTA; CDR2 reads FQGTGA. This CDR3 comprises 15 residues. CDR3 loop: CASSSGGAGSHEQFF. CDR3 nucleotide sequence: TGTGCCAGCAGCTCCGGGGGAGCCGGGTCTCATGAGCAGTTCTTC. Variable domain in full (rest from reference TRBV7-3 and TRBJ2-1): GAGVSQTPSNKVTEKGKYVELRCDPISGHTALYWYRQSLGQGPEFLIYFQGTGAADDSGLPNDRFFAVRPEGSVSTLKIQRTERGDSAVYLCASSSGGAGSHEQFFGPGTRLTVL.

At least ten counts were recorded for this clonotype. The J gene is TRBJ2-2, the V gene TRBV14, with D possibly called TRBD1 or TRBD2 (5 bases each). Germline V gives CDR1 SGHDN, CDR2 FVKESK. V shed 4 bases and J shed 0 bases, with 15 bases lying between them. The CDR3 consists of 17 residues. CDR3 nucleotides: TGTGCCAGCAGCCTTTACTGGGGACGGACGAACACCGGGGAGCTGTTTTTT. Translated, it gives CASSLYWGRTNTGELFF.

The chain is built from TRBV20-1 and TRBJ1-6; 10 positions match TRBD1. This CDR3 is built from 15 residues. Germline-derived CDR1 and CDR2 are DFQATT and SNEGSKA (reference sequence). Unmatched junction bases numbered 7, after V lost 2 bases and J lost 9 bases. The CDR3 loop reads CSARIGQGGISPLHF. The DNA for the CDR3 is TGCAGTGCTAGAATTGGACAGGGGGGAATTTCACCCCTCCACTTT.

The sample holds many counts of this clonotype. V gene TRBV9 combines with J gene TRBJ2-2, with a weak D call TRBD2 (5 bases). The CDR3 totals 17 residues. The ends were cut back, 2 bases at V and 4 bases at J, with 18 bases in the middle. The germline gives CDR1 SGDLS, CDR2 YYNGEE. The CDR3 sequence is CASSVRLHGAGTGELFF. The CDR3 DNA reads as TGTGCCAGCAGCGTTAGACTACACGGTGCGGGCACCGGGGAGCTGTTTTTT.

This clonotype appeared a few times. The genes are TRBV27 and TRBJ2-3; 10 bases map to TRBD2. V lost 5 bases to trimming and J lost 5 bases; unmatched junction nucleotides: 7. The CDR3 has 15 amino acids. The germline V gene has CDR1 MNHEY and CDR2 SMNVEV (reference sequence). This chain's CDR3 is CASSTEREGRDTQYF. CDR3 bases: TGTGCCAGCAGTACAGAGCGGGAGGGCCGAGATACGCAGTATTTT.

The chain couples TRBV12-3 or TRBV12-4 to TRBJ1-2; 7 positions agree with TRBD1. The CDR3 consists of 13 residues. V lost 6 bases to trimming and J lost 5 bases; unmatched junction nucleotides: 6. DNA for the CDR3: TGTGCCAGCAGCGGGACAGCCACTTATGGCTACACCTTC. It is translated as CASSGTATYGYTF.

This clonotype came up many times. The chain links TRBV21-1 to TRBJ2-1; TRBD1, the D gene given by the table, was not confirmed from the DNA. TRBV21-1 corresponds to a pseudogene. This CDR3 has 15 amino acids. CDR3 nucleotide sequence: TGTGCCAGCAGCAATGGGGGACAGGAAAACAATGAGCAGTTCTTC. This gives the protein CASSNGGQENNEQFF.

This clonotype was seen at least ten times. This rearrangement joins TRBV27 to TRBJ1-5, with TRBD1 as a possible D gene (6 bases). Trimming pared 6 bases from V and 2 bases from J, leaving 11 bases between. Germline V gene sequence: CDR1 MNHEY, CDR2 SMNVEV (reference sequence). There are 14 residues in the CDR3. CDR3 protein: CASRRTARNQPQHF. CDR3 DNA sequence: TGTGCCAGCAGGCGGACAGCGCGCAATCAGCCCCAGCATTTT.

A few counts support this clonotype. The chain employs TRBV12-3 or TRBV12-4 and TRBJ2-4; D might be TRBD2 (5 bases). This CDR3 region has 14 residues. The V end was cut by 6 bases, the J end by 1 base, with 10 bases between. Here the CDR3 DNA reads TGTGCCAGCAGAGGGAGTGTTGCCAAAAACATTCAGTACTTC. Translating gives CASRGSVAKNIQYF.

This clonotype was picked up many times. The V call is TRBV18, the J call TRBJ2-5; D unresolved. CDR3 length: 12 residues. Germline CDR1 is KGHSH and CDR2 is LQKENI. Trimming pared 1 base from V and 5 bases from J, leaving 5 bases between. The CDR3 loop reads CASSPQEETQYF. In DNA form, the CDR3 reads TGTGCCAGCTCACCACAGGAGGAGACCCAGTACTTC.

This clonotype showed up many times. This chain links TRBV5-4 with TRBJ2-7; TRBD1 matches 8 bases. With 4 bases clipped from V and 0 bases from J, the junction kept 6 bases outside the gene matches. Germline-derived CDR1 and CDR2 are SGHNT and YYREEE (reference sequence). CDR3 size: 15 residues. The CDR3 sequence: CASSPGQGISYEQYF. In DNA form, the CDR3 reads TGTGCCAGCAGCCCTGGACAGGGAATCTCCTACGAGCAGTACTTC.

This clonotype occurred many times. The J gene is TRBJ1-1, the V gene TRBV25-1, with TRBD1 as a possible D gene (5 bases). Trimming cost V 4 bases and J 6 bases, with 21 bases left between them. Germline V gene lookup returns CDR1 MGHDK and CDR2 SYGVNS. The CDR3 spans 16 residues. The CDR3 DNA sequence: TGTGCCAGCAGTGCCGGAGACAGTAGAGCGGTACCTGAAGCTTTCTTT. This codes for CASSAGDSRAVPEAFF.

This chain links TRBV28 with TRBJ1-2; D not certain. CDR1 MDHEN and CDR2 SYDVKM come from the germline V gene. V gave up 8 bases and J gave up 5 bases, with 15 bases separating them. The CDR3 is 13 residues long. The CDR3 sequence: CASFSKLEYGYTF. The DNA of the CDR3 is TGTGCCAGCTTTTCTAAATTGGAGTATGGCTACACCTTC.